The next 15 T cell receptor beta chains were all read from a single sample in a study of CD8 T cells in ankylosing spondylitis. TCRdb fed the 5' RACE reads into MiXCR, producing one record per CDR3 protein. The table has fewer than 550,000 distinct CDR3 sequences, roughly 5.2% seen once. No antigens are known for them. Study-wide results and limits: Ankylosing spondylitis blood seemed to carry a telltale TCR beta motif made of fewer than 10 highly homologous variants.

The sample comprised blood, either unsorted or a sorted T cell fraction (not recorded which). The receptors stem from a male donor with ankylosing spondylitis.

At least ten counts were recorded for this clonotype. The chain combines TRBV4-3 with TRBJ2-6, with TRBD2 matching over 8 bases. CDR1 and CDR2 from the germline V gene are LGHNA and YSLEER. V shed 5 bases and J 2 bases; nucleotides not matched to a gene: 8. This CDR3 contains 17 residues. CDR3 sequence: CASSEGAGEPGANVLTF. The DNA for the CDR3 is TGCGCCAGCAGCGAGGGAGCGGGAGAACCTGGGGCCAACGTCCTGACTTTC.

This chain uses TRBV30 with TRBJ1-3; no definite D call. The CDR3 consists of 14 residues. Between the trimmed V and J ends, which lost 6 bases and 0 bases, there was a span of 12 bases. CDR1 GTSNPN and CDR2 SVGIG come from the germline V gene (reference sequence). The CDR3 region is CACPSGGSGNTIYF. As DNA, the CDR3 is TGTGCCTGTCCGTCCGGAGGCTCTGGAAACACCATATATTTT.

This clonotype was recorded at least ten times. The chain employs TRBV10-3 and TRBJ1-4; TRBD1 aligns across 8 bases. Germline V gene data show CDR1 as ENHRY and CDR2 as SYGVKD. The trim removed 6 bases at V and 4 bases at J, leaving 10 bases unmatched. CDR3 size: 16 residues. In DNA form, the CDR3 reads TGTGCCATCAGCCAAACTACAGGGGGAGATAATGAAAAACTGTTTTTT. It translates to CAISQTTGGDNEKLFF.

This clonotype was picked up a small number of times. This chain joins TRBV12-3 or TRBV12-4 and TRBJ2-1, with 9 bases that match TRBD2. J lost 9 bases, V lost 5 bases, and 11 bases had no gene match. The CDR3 extends over 15 amino acids. CDR3 in amino acids: CASSLSGGPHGEQFF. The DNA of the CDR3 is TGTGCCAGCAGTCTAAGCGGGGGGCCCCACGGTGAGCAGTTCTTC.

This clonotype was recorded many times. This rearrangement joins TRBV20-1 to TRBJ2-7, with 7 bases lining up with TRBD2. Germline V CDR1 and CDR2: DFQATT, SNEGSKA (reference sequence). The junction had 8 bases not matched to a gene; V was cut back by 4 bases and J by 2 bases. This CDR3 comprises 14 residues. CDR3 in DNA: TGCAGTGCTACCGAGCGGGATGGAACCTACGAGCAGTACTTC. Protein sequence: CSATERDGTYEQYF.

This clonotype has a count of ten or more. This chain uses TRBV12-3 or TRBV12-4 with TRBJ2-1; D unclear. Trimming left V 5 bases short and J 3 bases short, with 11 bases between. This CDR3 region has 14 residues. CDR3 residues: CASSTGLDYNEQFF. The CDR3 DNA follows: TGTGCCAGCAGTACCGGGCTCGACTACAATGAGCAGTTCTTC.

This clonotype showed up just a few times. The V call is TRBV7-9, the J call TRBJ2-7; D tentatively reads TRBD1 or TRBD2 (6 bases each). Per the germline V gene, CDR1 is SEHNR and CDR2 is FQNEAQ (reference sequence). There are 13 residues in the CDR3. Between the trimmed V and J ends, which lost 5 bases and 5 bases, there was a span of 13 bases. CDR3 DNA: TGTGCCAGCAGCCTACAGGGAGGTCACGAGCAGTACTTC. It encodes CASSLQGGHEQYF.

The sample holds many counts of this clonotype. The chain uses TRBV20-1 and TRBJ2-1; D unclear. CDR3 length: 13 residues. Trimming removed 4 bases from V and 4 bases from J, with 11 bases in between. Per the germline V gene, CDR1 is DFQATT and CDR2 is SNEGSKA (reference sequence). CDR3 nucleotides: TGCAGTGCTACAGGTAGTGGTTACAATGAGCAGTTCTTC. Translated, it gives CSATGSGYNEQFF.

The sample holds many counts of this clonotype. The rearrangement joins TRBV11-2 to TRBJ2-2; D is ambiguous. Germline-derived CDR1 and CDR2 are SGHAT and FQNNGV. This CDR3 spans 17 amino acids. V lost 4 bases, J lost 3 bases, and 18 bases lay in between. The CDR3 DNA reads TGTGCCAGCAGCTCCGCAGAAGCCGGAACCTACACCGGGGAGCTGTTTTTT. Translating gives CASSSAEAGTYTGELFF.

This clonotype was counted at least ten times. The chain links TRBV4-3 to TRBJ1-3; tentative D call: TRBD1 (5 bases). Germline V gene data show CDR1 as LGHNA and CDR2 as YSLEER. V was trimmed by 0 bases and J by 2 bases, leaving 8 bases between them. The CDR3 loop spans 15 amino acids. This CDR3 is CASSQEGGTGNTIYF. DNA for the CDR3: TGCGCCAGCAGCCAAGAGGGGGGGACTGGAAACACCATATATTTT.

This clonotype was detected ten times or more. J is TRBJ1-4 and V is TRBV29-1; weak D call: TRBD1 (6 bases). This CDR3 is built from 14 residues. The V and J ends lost 6 bases and 0 bases respectively, with 11 bases between them. In germline, CDR1 is SQVTM, CDR2 ANQGSEA. The CDR3 here is CSVARTATNEKLFF. In DNA form, the CDR3 reads TGCAGCGTCGCCAGGACAGCAACTAATGAAAAACTGTTTTTT.

This clonotype came up many times. The chain recombines TRBV4-2 with TRBJ1-2; D remains ambiguous. This CDR3 spans 13 amino acids. Trimming took 1 base from V and 4 from J, leaving 7 bases between them. Germline V gene lookup returns CDR1 LGHNA and CDR2 YNFKEQ. CDR3 amino acids: CASSQGDGYGYTF. DNA of the CDR3: TGTGCCAGCAGCCAAGGTGATGGCTATGGCTACACCTTC.

The table lists this clonotype with many counts. The rearrangement uses TRBV4-3 and TRBJ2-7; 9 nucleotides agree with TRBD1. Germline V gives CDR1 LGHNA, CDR2 YSLEER. The CDR3 is 16 amino acids. J lost 2 bases, V lost 0 bases, and 5 bases had no gene match. The chain's CDR3 is CASSQDPWTGAYEQYF. The CDR3 region has the DNA TGCGCCAGCAGCCAAGATCCCTGGACAGGGGCCTACGAGCAGTACTTC.

This clonotype came up many times. J is TRBJ2-7 and V is TRBV7-9; no firm D call. The CDR3 length is 13 residues. Per germline, CDR1 SEHNR and CDR2 FQNEAQ (reference sequence). V was cut by 4 bases and J by 4 bases, with 11 bases left in between. This chain's CDR3 is CASSSLIRYEQYF. CDR3 nucleotide sequence: TGTGCCAGCAGCTCCCTCATCCGATACGAGCAGTACTTC.

In this sample, this clonotype turned up many times. This chain joins TRBV25-1 and TRBJ2-5, with TRBD1 identical over 9 bases. The trim removed 1 base at V and 4 bases at J, leaving 7 bases unmatched. The CDR3 sequence is 16 residues long. Germline lookup yields CDR1 MGHDK and CDR2 SYGVNS. The CDR3 sequence is CASSEFDRGSRETQYF. The CDR3 nucleotides read TGTGCCAGCAGTGAATTTGACAGGGGGTCCCGAGAGACCCAGTACTTC.